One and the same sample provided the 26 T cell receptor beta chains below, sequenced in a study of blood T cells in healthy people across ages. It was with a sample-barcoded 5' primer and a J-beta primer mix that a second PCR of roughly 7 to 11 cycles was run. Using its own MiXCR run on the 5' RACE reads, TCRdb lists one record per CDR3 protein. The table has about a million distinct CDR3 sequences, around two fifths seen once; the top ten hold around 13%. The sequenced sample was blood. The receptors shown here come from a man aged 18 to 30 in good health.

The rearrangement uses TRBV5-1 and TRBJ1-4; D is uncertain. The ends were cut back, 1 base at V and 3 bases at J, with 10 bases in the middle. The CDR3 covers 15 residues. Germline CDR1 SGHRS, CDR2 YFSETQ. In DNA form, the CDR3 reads TGCGCCAGCAGCTTGTATGCACAGCCTAATGAAAAACTGTTTTTT. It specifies CASSLYAQPNEKLFF.

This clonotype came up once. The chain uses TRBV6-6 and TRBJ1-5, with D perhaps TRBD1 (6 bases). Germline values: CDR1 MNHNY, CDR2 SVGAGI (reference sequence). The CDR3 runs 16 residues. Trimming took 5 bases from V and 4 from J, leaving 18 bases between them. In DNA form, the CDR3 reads TGTGCCAGCAGTGATGTACAGGGAGGGTTGAATCAGCCCCAGCATTTT. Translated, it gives CASSDVQGGLNQPQHF.

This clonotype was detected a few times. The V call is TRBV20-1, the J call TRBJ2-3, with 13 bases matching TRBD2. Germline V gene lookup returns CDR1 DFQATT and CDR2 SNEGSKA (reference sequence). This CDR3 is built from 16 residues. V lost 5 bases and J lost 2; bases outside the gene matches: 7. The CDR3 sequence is CSAGTGTSGVTDTQYF. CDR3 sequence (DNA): TGCAGTGCTGGTACCGGGACTAGCGGGGTCACAGATACGCAGTATTTT.

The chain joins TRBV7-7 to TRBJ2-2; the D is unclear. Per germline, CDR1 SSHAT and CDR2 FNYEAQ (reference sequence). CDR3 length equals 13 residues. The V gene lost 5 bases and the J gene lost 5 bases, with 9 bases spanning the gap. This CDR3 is CASSRTATGELFF. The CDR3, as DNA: TGTGCCAGCAGCCGGACGGCTACCGGGGAGCTGTTTTTT.

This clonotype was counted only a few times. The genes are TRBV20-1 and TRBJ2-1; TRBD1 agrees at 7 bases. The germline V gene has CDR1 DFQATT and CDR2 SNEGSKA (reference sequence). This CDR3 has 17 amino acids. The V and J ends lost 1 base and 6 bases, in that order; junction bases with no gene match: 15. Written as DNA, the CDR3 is TGCAGTGCTAGAGGTGGACAGGCGTTGAAGACCAGCAATGAGCAGTTCTTC. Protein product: CSARGGQALKTSNEQFF.

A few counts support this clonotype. The CDR3 DNA reads TGTGCCAGCAGCTTAAAACGGGCGACGAACACCGGGGAGCTGTTTTTT. Translated: CASSLKRATNTGELFF. The chain joins TRBV7-6 to TRBJ2-2; D is undetermined. The length of the CDR3 is 16 residues. Trimming cost V 2 bases and J 0 bases, with 10 bases left between them. Germline-derived CDR1 and CDR2 are SGHVS and FNYEAQ.

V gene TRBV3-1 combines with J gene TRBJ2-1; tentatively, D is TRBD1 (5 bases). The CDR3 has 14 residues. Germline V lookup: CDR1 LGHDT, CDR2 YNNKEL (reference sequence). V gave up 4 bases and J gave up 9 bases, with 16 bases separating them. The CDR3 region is CASSLGPGKGEQFF. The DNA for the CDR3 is TGTGCCAGCAGCCTGGGCCCAGGGAAGGGTGAGCAGTTCTTC.

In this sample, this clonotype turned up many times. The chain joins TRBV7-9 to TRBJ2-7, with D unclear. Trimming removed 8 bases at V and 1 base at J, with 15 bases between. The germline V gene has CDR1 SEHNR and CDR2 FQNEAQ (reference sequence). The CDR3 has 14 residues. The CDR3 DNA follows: TGTGCCAGCGCCCCTTCGGGCGGATCCTACGAGCAGTACTTC. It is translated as CASAPSGGSYEQYF. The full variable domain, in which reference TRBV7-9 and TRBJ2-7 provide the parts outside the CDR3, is DTGVSQNPRHKITKRGQNVTFRCDPISEHNRLYWYRQTLGQGPEFLTYFQNEAQLEKSRLLSDRFSAERPKGSFSTLEIQRTEQGDSAMYLCASAPSGGSYEQYFGPGTRLTVT.

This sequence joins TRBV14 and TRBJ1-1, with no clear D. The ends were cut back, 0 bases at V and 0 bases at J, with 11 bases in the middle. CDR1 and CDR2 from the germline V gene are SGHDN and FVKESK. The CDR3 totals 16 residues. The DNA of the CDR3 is TGTGCCAGCAGCCAAGATCTCGTATTGCTGAACACTGAAGCTTTCTTT. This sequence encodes CASSQDLVLLNTEAFF.

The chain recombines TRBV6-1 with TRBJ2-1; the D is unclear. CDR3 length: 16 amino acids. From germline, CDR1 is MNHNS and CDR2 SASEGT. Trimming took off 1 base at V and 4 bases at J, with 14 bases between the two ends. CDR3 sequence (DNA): TGTGCCAGCAGTGAAGTGGTAGGGATCGCATACAATGAGCAGTTCTTC. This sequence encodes CASSEVVGIAYNEQFF.

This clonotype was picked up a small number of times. The CDR3 region has the DNA TGTGCCAGCAGACACAAGCAATGGGGCACTGAAGCTTTCTTT. This gives the protein CASRHKQWGTEAFF. The chain combines TRBV6-6 with TRBJ1-1; no clear D. The V and J ends lost 6 bases and 4 bases respectively, with 15 bases between them. The CDR3 is 14 amino acids. Germline-derived CDR1 and CDR2 are MNHNY and SVGAGI (reference sequence).

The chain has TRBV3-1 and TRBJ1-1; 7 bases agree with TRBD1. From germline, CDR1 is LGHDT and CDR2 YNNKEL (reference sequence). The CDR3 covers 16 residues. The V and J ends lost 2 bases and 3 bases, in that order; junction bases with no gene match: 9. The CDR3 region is CASSQRVGGSDTEAFF. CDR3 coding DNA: TGTGCCAGCAGCCAAAGAGTAGGGGGCTCAGACACTGAAGCTTTCTTT.

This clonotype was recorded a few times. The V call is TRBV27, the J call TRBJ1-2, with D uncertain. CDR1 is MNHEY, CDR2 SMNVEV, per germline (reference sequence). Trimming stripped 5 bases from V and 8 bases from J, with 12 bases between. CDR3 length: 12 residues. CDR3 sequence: CASSRLSGGYTF. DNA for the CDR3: TGTGCCAGCAGTCGCCTGTCAGGCGGCTACACCTTC.

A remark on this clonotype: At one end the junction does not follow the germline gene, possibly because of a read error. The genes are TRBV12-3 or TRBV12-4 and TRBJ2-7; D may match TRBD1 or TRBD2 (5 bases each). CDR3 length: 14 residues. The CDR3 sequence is CAGSPRLGAYEQYF. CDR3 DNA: TGTGCCGGCAGTCCAAGGTTGGGGGCCTACGAGCAGTACTTC.

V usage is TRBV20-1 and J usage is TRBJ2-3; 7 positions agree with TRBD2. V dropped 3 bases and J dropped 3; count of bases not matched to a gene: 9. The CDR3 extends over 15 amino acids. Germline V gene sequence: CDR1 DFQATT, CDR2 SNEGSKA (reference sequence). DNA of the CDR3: TGCAGTGCTAGCAGGTCTAGCGGATTGACAGATACGCAGTATTTT. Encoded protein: CSASRSSGLTDTQYF.

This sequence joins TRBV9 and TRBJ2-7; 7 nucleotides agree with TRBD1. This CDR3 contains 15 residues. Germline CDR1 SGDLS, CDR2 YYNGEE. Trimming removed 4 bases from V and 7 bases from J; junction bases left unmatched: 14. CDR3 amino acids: CASSPTGQLYNEQYF. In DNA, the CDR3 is TGTGCCAGCAGCCCGACGGGACAGCTATACAATGAGCAGTACTTC.

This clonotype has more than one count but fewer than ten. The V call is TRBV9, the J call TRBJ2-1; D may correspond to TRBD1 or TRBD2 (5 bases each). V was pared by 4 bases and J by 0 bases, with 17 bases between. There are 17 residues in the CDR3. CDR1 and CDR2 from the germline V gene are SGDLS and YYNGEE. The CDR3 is CASSYGVGESSYNEQFF. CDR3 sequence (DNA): TGTGCCAGCAGCTACGGGGTGGGGGAAAGCTCCTACAATGAGCAGTTCTTC.

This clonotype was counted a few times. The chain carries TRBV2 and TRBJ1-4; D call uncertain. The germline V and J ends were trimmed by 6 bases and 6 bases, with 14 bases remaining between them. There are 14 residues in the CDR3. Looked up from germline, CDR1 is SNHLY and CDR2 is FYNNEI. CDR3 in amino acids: CASRAREVDEKLFF. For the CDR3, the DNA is TGTGCCAGCAGAGCCCGCGAAGTCGATGAAAAACTGTTTTTT.

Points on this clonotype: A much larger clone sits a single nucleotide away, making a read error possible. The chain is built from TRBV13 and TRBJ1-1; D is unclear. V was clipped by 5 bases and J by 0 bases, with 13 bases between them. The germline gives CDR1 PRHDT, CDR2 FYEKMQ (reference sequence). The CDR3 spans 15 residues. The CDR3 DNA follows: TGTGCCAGCAGCCCACTTGTGGGATTGAACACTGAAGCTTTCTTT. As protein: CASSPLVGLNTEAFF.

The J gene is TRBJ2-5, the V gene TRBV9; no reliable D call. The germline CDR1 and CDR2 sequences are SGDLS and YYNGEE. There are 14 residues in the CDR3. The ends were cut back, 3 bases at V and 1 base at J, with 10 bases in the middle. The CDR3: CASSAGSRQETQYF. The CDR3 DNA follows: TGTGCCAGCAGCGCTGGGTCCCGCCAAGAGACCCAGTACTTC.

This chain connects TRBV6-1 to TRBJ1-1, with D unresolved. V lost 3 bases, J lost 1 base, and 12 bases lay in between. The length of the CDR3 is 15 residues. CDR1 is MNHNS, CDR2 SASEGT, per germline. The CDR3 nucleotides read TGTGCCAGCAGTGACCTCAGAACTGAGAACACTGAAGCTTTCTTT. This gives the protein CASSDLRTENTEAFF.

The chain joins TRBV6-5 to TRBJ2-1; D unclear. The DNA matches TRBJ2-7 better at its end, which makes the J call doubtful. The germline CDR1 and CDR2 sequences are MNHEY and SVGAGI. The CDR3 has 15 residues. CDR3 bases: TGTGCCAGCAGCCTTACAGAGAGCTCCTACAATGAGCAGTACTTC. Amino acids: CASSLTESSYNEQYF.

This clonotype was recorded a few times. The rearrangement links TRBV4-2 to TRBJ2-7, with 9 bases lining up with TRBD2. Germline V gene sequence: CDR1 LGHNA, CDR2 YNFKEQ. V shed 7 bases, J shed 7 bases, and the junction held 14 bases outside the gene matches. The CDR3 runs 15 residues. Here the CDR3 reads CASTPSGADYNEQYF. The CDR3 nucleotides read TGTGCCAGCACCCCTAGCGGGGCGGATTACAATGAGCAGTACTTC.

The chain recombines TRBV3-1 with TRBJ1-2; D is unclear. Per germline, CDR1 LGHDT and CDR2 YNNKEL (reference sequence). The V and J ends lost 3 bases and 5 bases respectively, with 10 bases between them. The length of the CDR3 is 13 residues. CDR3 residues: CASSQTDSYGYTF. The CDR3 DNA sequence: TGTGCCAGCAGCCAGACTGATTCATATGGCTACACCTTC.

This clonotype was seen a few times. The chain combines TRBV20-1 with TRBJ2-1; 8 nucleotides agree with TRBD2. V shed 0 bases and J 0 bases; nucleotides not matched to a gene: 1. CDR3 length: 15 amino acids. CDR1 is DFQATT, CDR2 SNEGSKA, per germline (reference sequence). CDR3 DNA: TGCAGTGCTAGAGACGGGGGGGTCTCCTACAATGAGCAGTTCTTC. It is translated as CSARDGGVSYNEQFF.

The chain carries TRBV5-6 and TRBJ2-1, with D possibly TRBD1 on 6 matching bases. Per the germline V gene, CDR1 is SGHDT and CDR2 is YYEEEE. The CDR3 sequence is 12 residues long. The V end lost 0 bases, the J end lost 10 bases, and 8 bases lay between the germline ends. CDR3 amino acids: CASSLVTGEQFF. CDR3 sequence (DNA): TGTGCCAGCAGCTTGGTCACAGGGGAGCAGTTCTTC.